Listed below are T cell receptor beta chains from one sample, sequenced in a study of blood T cells in healthy people across ages. TCRdb reprocessed the 5' RACE reads via MiXCR and lists one record per CDR3 protein. The sample yields around 820,000 distinct CDR3 sequences, 20% to 25% seen once. The same sample was also studied in work on T cells of mothers and their children.

Sequenced sample: blood. The source of these receptors is a boy aged 5 to 17 in good health. The CDR3 runs from the conserved cysteine through the conserved F or W. D genes are given only for firm matches. Clone size is not always given. Where it is, it says once, few, many or a class for expanded clones.

TGTGCCAGCAGTCCCAGACAGGGCATCTCTGGAAACACCATATATTTT	CASSPRQGISGNTIYF	NA	TRBJ1-3	TRBD1	TRBV6-2/TRBV6-3
TGCGCCAGCAGCCGACCTCGTACCGGAGAGACCCAGTACTTC	CASSRPRTGETQYF	NA	TRBJ2-5	NA	TRBV5-1
TGTGCCAGCAGCGGGCGTTCAGGGCCCTACAATGAGCAGTTCTTC	CASSGRSGPYNEQFF	few	TRBJ2-1	NA	TRBV7-9
TGTGCCACCTTGGACAGGCCGCCCCCCGTATTCGTGCAGTACTTC	CATLDRPPPVFVQYF	NA	TRBJ2-7	TRBD1	TRBV10-3
TGCGCCAGCAGCTTGGGGCCGGAGGAAGAGACCCAGTACTTC	CASSLGPEEETQYF	NA	TRBJ2-5	NA	TRBV5-1
TGCAGTGCTCCGGGCCAGAGGCGGGAGACCCAGTACTTC	CSAPGQRRETQYF	few	TRBJ2-5	NA	TRBV20-1
TGCGCCAGCAGCTTGCGACCGACGACTAGCGTCTCCTACGAGCAGTACTTC	CASSLRPTTSVSYEQYF	few	TRBJ2-7	TRBD2	TRBV5-1
TGCAGTGTCGGGTCCCCTCTATTGGGCATTCAGTACTTC	CSVGSPLLGIQYF	few	TRBJ2-4	NA	TRBV29-1
TGCGCCAGCAGCCAGCGGGGACAGGGACGGTTGAATGAAAAACTGTTTTTT	CASSQRGQGRLNEKLFF	few	TRBJ1-4	TRBD1	TRBV4-1
TGCAGCGTTGAGTCAGGGAATGAAAAACTGTTTTTT	CSVESGNEKLFF	NA	TRBJ1-4	NA	TRBV29-1
TGTGCCAGCAAAGCGGTCGGGCCCCGCTACGAGCAGTACTTC	CASKAVGPRYEQYF	NA	TRBJ2-7	NA	TRBV28
TGTGCCAGCAGTTTCCAAAATCAAGAGACCCAGTACTTC	CASSFQNQETQYF	NA	TRBJ2-5	NA	TRBV2
TGTGCCAGCAGCGGAACGGAGGGTAGCAATCAGCCCCAGCATTTT	CASSGTEGSNQPQHF	few	TRBJ1-5	NA	TRBV3-1
TGCGCCAGCAGCTCGGGGGCCGCGTTAGGCTACACCTTC	CASSSGAALGYTF	few	TRBJ1-2	NA	TRBV12-3/TRBV12-4
TGCAGCGTTGAAGCTAGCGCCGTCTCCTACAATGAGCAGTTCTTC	CSVEASAVSYNEQFF	few	TRBJ2-1	NA	TRBV29-1
TGTGCCAGCAGTCTAAACAGGAGTCCGACGCAGTATTTT	CASSLNRSPTQYF	NA	TRBJ2-3	NA	TRBV12-3/TRBV12-4
TGTGCCAGCAGTGACTCAGGCGGGGAGCCTCACAATGAGCAGTTCTTC	CASSDSGGEPHNEQFF	NA	TRBJ2-1	NA	TRBV6-4
TGTGCCAGCAGCCAGCAAGCTCCTCAAGAGACCCAGTACTTC	CASSQQAPQETQYF	NA	TRBJ2-5	NA	TRBV3-1
TGTGCCAGCAGTCCCGCCCTAGCGGGAGGGGCAGATACGCAGTATTTT	CASSPALAGGADTQYF	NA	TRBJ2-3	TRBD2	TRBV28
TGTGCCAGCAGTTTAAACTCCGAGACAGGGAGACTATATGGCTACACCTTC	CASSLNSETGRLYGYTF	NA	TRBJ1-2	TRBD1	TRBV6-5
TGTGCCAGCAGGCGCGGGCCGCAGAACGAGCAGTACTTC	CASRRGPQNEQYF	few	TRBJ2-7	NA	TRBV5-5
TGCGCCAGCAGCTTAACAGAGACTGACTATGGCTACACCTTC	CASSLTETDYGYTF	NA	TRBJ1-2	NA	TRBV7-9
TGTGCCAGCAGTTTATTTCAGAGCTCCGGGGAGCTGTTTTTT	CASSLFQSSGELFF	few	TRBJ2-2	NA	TRBV12-3/TRBV12-4